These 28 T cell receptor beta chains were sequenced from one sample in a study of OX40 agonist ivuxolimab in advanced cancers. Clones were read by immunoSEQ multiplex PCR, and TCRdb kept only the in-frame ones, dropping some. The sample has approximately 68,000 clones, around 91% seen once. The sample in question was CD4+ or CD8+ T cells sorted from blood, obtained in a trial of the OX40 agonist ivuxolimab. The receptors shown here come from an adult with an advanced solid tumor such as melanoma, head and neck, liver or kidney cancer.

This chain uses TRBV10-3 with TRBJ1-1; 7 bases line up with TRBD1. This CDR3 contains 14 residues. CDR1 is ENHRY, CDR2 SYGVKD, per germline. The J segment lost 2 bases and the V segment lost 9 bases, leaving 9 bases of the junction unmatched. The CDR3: CAMAPGGGNTEAFF. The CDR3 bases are TGTGCCATGGCTCCAGGGGGTGGCAACACTGAAGCTTTCTTT.

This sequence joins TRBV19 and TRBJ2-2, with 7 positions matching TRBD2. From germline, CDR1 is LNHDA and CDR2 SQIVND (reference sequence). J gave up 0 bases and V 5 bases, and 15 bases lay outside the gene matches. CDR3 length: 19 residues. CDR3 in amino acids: CASSFQASSGFANTGELFF. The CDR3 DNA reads TGTGCCAGTAGTTTTCAAGCCTCTAGCGGTTTCGCGAACACCGGGGAGCTGTTTTTT.

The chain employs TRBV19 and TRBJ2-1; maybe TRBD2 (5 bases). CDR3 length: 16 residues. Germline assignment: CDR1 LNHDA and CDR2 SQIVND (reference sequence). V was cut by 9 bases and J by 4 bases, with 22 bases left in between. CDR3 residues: CASSPPPAGGYNEQFF. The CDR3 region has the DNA TGTGCCAGCAGCCCCCCGCCTGCGGGTGGTTACAATGAGCAGTTCTTC. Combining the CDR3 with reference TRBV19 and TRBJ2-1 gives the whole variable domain DGGITQSPKYLFRKEGQNVTLSCEQNLNHDAMYWYRQDPGQGLRLIYYSQIVNDFQKGDIAEGYSVSREKKESFPLTVTSAQKNPTAFYLCASSPPPAGGYNEQFFGPGTRLTVL.

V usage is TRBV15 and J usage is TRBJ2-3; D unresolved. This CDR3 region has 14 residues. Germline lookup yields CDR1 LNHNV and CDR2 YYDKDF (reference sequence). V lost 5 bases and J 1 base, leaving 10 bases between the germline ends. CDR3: CATSAGSGTDTQYF. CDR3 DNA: TGTGCCACCAGCGCTGGTTCGGGCACAGATACGCAGTATTTT.

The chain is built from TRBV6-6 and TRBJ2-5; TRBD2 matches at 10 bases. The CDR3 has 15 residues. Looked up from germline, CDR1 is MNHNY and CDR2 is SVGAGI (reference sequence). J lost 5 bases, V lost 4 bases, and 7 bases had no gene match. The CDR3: CASSSPPTSGETQYF. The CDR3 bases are TGTGCCAGCAGTTCCCCTCCGACTAGCGGGGAGACCCAGTACTTC.

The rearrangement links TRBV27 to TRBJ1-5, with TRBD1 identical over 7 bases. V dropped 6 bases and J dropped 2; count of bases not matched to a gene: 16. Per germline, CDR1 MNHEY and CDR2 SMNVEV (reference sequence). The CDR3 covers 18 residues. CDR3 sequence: CASSSFYGQGGGNQPQHF. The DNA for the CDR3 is TGTGCCAGCAGCTCGTTTTACGGGCAGGGGGGCGGCAATCAGCCCCAGCATTTT.

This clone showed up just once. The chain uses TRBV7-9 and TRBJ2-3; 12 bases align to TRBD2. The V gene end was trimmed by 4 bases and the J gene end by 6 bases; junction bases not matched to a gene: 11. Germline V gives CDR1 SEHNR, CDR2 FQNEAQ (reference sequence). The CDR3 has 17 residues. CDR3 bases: TGTGCCAGCAGCTCCTCGACTAGCGGGGGCGCAGGGGATACGCAGTATTTT. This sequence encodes CASSSSTSGGAGDTQYF.

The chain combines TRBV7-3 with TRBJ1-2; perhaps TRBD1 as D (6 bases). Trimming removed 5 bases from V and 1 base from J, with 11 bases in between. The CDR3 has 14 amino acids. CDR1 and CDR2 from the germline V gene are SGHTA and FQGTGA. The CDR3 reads CASSPGDGNYGYTF. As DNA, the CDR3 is TGTGCCAGCAGCCCAGGGGACGGTAACTATGGCTACACCTTC.

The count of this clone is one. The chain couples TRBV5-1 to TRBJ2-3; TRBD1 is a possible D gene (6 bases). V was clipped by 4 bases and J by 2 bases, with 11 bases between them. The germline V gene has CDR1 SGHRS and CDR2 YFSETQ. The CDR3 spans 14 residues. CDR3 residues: CASSMDRATDTQYF. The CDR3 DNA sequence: TGCGCCAGCAGCATGGACAGAGCCACAGATACGCAGTATTTT.

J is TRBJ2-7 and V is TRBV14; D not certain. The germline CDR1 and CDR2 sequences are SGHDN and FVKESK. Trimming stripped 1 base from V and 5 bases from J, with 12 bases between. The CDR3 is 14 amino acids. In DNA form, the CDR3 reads TGTGCCAGCAGCCAAGTAGGCCATGCGGACGAGCAGTACTTC. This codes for CASSQVGHADEQYF.

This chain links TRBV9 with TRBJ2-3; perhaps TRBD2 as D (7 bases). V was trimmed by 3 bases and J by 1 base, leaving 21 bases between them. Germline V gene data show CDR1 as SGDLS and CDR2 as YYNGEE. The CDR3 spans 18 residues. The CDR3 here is CASSEGSGGPPRTDTQYF. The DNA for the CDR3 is TGTGCCAGCAGCGAGGGGTCGGGGGGCCCACCCCGCACAGATACGCAGTATTTT.

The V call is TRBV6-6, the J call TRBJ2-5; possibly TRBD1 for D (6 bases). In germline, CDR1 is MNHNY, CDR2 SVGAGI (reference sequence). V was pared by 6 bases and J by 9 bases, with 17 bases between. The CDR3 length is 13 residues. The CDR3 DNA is TGTGCCAGCAGCCGCGGACCAGAGGGGGCCCAGTACTTC. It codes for CASSRGPEGAQYF.

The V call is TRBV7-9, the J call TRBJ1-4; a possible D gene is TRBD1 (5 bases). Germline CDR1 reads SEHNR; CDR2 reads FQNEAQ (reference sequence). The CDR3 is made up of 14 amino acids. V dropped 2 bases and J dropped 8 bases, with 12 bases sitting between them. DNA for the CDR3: TGTGCCAGCAGCTTAACCGGGACCCAAGAAAAACTGTTTTTT. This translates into CASSLTGTQEKLFF.

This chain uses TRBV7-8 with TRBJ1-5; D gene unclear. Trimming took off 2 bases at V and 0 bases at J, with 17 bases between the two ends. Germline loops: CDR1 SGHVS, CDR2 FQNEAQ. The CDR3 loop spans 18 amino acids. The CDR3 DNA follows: TGTGCCAGCAGCTTATCTTCAGGCAGTGGATATAGCAATCAGCCCCAGCATTTT. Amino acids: CASSLSSGSGYSNQPQHF. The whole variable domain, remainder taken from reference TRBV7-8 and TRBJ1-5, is GAGVSQSPRYKVAKRGQDVALRCDPISGHVSLFWYQQALGQGPEFLTYFQNEAQLDKSGLPSDRFFAERPEGSVSTLKIQRTQQEDSAVYLCASSLSSGSGYSNQPQHFGDGTRLSIL.

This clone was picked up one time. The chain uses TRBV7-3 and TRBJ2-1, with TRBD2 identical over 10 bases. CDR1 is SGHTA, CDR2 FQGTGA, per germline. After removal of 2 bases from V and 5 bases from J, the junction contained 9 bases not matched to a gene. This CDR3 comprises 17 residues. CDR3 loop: CASSLHDRTSGHNEQFF. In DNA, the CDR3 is TGTGCCAGCAGCTTACACGACCGGACTAGCGGTCACAATGAGCAGTTCTTC.

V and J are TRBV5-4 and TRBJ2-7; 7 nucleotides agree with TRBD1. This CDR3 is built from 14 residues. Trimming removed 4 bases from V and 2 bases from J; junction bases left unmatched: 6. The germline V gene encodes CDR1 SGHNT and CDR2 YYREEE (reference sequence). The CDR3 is CASSARDRPYEQYF. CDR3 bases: TGTGCCAGCAGCGCCCGGGACAGACCCTACGAGCAGTACTTC.

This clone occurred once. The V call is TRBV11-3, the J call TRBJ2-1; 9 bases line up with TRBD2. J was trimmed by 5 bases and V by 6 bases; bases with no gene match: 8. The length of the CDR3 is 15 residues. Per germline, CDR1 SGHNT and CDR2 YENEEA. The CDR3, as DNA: TGTGCCAGCAGTCAAGAACTAGCGGGTCACAATGAGCAGTTCTTC. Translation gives CASSQELAGHNEQFF.

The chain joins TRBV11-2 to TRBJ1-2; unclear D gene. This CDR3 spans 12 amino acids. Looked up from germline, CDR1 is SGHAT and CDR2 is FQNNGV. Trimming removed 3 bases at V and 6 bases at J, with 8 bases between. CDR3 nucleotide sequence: TGTGCCAGCAGCTTGACTAATAATGGCTACACCTTC. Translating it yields CASSLTNNGYTF.

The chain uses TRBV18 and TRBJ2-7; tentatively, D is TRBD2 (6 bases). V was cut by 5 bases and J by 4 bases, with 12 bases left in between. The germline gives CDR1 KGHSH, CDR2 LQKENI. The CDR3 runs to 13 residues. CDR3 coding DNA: TGTGCCAGCTCATCGGGACTCCCTTACGAGCAGTACTTC. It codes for CASSSGLPYEQYF.

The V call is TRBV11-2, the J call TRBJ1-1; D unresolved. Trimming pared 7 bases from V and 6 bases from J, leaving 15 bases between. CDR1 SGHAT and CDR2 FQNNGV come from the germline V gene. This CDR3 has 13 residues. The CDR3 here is CASKELDPAEAFF. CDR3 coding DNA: TGTGCCAGCAAGGAATTAGATCCCGCTGAAGCTTTCTTT.

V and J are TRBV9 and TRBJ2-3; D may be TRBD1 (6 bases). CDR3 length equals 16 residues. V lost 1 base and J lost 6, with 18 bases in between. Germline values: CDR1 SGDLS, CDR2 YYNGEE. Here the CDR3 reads CASSVQGRSALDTQYF. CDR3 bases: TGTGCCAGCAGCGTACAGGGGCGGAGTGCTCTGGATACGCAGTATTTT.

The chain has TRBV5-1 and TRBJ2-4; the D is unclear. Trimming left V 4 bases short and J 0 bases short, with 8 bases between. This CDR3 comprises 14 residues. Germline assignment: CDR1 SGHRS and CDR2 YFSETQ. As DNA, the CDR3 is TGCGCCAGCAGCCTCTCCCTAGCCAAAAACATTCAGTACTTC. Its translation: CASSLSLAKNIQYF.

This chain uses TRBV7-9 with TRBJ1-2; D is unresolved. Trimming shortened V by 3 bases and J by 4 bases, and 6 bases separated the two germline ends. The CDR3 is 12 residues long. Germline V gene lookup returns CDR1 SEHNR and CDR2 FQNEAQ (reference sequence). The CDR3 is CASSFSPYGYTF. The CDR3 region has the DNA TGTGCCAGCAGCTTCAGCCCCTATGGCTACACCTTC.

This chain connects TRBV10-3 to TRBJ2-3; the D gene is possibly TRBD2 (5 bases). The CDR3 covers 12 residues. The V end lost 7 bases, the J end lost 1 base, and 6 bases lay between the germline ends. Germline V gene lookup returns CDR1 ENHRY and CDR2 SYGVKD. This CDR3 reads CAIMGGTDTQYF. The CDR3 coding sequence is TGTGCCATCATGGGAGGCACAGATACGCAGTATTTT.

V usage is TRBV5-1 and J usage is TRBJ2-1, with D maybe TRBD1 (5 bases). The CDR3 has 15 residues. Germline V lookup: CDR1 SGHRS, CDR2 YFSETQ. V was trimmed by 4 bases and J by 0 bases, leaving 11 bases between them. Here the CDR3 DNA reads TGCGCCAGCAGCAAACAGGTTGTCTCCTACAATGAGCAGTTCTTC. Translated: CASSKQVVSYNEQFF.

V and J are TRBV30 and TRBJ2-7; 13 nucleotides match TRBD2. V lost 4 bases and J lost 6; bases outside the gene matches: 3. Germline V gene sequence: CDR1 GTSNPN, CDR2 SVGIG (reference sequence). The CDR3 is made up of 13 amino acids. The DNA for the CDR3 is TGTGCCTGGATGGGACTAGCGGGGACCGAGCAGTACTTC. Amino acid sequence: CAWMGLAGTEQYF.

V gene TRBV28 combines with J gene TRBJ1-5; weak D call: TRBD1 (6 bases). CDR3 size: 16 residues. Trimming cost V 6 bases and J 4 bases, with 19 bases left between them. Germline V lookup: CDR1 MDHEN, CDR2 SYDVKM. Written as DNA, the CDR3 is TGTGCCAGCAGCCCTACGGGGGCCCCGGGGAATCAGCCCCAGCATTTT. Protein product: CASSPTGAPGNQPQHF.

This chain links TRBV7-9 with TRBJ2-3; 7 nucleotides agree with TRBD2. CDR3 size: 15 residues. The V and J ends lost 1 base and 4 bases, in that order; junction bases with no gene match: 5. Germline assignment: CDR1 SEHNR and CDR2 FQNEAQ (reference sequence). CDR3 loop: CASSLVLASPDTQYF. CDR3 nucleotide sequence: TGTGCCAGCAGCTTAGTACTAGCGTCCCCAGATACGCAGTATTTT.